The 15 T cell receptor beta chains listed next were all sequenced from one sample in a study of T cells in tumors after PD-1 blockade. The assay was immunoSEQ multiplex PCR, and TCRdb's table has in-frame clones only and misses some. The sample includes 45,000 to 60,000 clones, more than 60% of them seen just once. The sample here was PBMCs, taken before anti-PD-1 therapy. Source of these receptors: a human donor with advanced basal cell or squamous cell carcinoma (not recorded which).

V is TRBV6-1 and J is TRBJ2-5, with TRBD2 matching 8 bases. Trimming cost V 3 bases and J 5 bases; bases outside gene matches: 14. The CDR3 runs to 17 residues. Germline V gene data show CDR1 as MNHNS and CDR2 as SASEGT. CDR3 amino acids: CASSDLGRGDPGETQYF. In DNA, the CDR3 is TGTGCCAGCAGTGATTTAGGGCGGGGGGACCCGGGGGAGACCCAGTACTTC.

CDR3 nucleotide sequence: TGTGCCAGCAGTTTAACAGAGACTTGGGTGAACACTGAAGCTTTCTTT. This gives the protein CASSLTETWVNTEAFF. V usage is TRBV28 and J usage is TRBJ1-1; D not resolved. Trimming stripped 2 bases from V and 0 bases from J, with 13 bases between. The CDR3 consists of 16 residues. In germline, CDR1 is MDHEN, CDR2 SYDVKM.

V is TRBV5-1 and J is TRBJ2-1; 12 nucleotides match TRBD1. The J segment lost 6 bases and the V segment lost 7 bases, leaving 2 bases of the junction unmatched. CDR1 and CDR2 (germline): SGHRS, YFSETQ. The CDR3 has 13 residues. CDR3 sequence reads: CASGTGGSNEQFF. The CDR3 nucleotides read TGCGCCAGCGGGACAGGGGGCTCCAATGAGCAGTTCTTC.

The chain has TRBV1 and TRBJ2-7; no DNA check was done on the table's D call, TRBD2. TRBV1 is a documented pseudogene. The CDR3 sequence is 19 residues long. In DNA, the CDR3 is TGCACCAGCAGCCAAGAGCCCACCTTTTCTAGCCGGAGCTCCTACGAGCAGTACTTC. Its translation is CTSSQEPTFSSRSSYEQYF.

The chain is built from TRBV9 and TRBJ2-7; either TRBD1 or TRBD2 may supply D (6 bases each). V lost 4 bases and J 2 bases, leaving 10 bases between the germline ends. Germline V gene sequence: CDR1 SGDLS, CDR2 YYNGEE. The CDR3 runs 13 residues. CDR3 bases: TGTGCCAGCAGCCCGCGGGACACCTACGAGCAGTACTTC. Residues: CASSPRDTYEQYF.

As DNA, the CDR3 is TGTGCCAGCAGTTTTGCAGGGTACGAGCAGTACTTC. The encoded protein is CASSFAGYEQYF. The chain has TRBV12-3 or TRBV12-4 and TRBJ2-7; a possible D gene is TRBD1 (5 bases). The V and J ends lost 3 bases and 4 bases respectively, with 7 bases between them. The CDR3 contains 12 residues.

This sequence joins TRBV27 and TRBJ1-5; D unclear. There are 13 residues in the CDR3. Germline V gene data show CDR1 as MNHEY and CDR2 as SMNVEV (reference sequence). Deletions cut 4 bases from V and 3 bases from J, with 7 bases between. Here the CDR3 DNA reads TGTGCCAGCAGTTACGACATCAATCAGCCCCAGCATTTT. Translating gives CASSYDINQPQHF.

This chain joins TRBV19 and TRBJ1-6; TRBD1 aligns across 10 bases. Germline CDR1 is LNHDA and CDR2 is SQIVND (reference sequence). This CDR3 has 14 residues. V lost 6 bases, J lost 6 bases, and 2 bases stayed unmatched. The CDR3 DNA sequence: TGTGCCAGTAGCCGGGACAGGGGTAATTCACCCCTCCACTTT. It yields the protein CASSRDRGNSPLHF.

V usage is TRBV10-2 and J usage is TRBJ1-1; D gene ambiguous. Looked up from germline, CDR1 is WSHSY and CDR2 is SAAADI. Trimming shortened V by 3 bases and J by 4 bases, and 12 bases separated the two germline ends. The CDR3 totals 14 residues. DNA of the CDR3: TGCGCCAGCAGTGAAGGTTGGCCCAGCACTGAAGCTTTCTTT. This translates into CASSEGWPSTEAFF.

The chain is built from TRBV13 and TRBJ2-1; TRBD2 matches at 7 bases. CDR3 length: 14 residues. Per the germline V gene, CDR1 is PRHDT and CDR2 is FYEKMQ (reference sequence). Trimming at V came to 6 bases and at J to 9 bases, leaving 11 bases not matched to a gene. Written as DNA, the CDR3 is TGTGCCAGCAGATCAGGACTAGATCGGTCTGAGCAGTTCTTC. It translates to CASRSGLDRSEQFF.

The chain uses TRBV28 and TRBJ2-5, with 7 bases fitting TRBD2. CDR3 length: 17 residues. The germline V gene encodes CDR1 MDHEN and CDR2 SYDVKM. Germline trimming cut 2 bases from V and 4 bases from J; bases unmatched to any gene: 13. Here the CDR3 reads CASSLGGGGWDRETQYF. The DNA for the CDR3 is TGTGCCAGCAGTTTAGGTGGGGGGGGTTGGGATCGAGAGACCCAGTACTTC.

This chain joins TRBV28 and TRBJ1-2, with D unclear. This CDR3 spans 14 amino acids. V was pared by 6 bases and J by 0 bases, with 11 bases between. Germline CDR1 MDHEN, CDR2 SYDVKM. DNA for the CDR3: TGTGCCAGCAGGGAGGGTATAGCTAACTATGGCTACACCTTC. It encodes CASREGIANYGYTF.

This chain uses TRBV13 with TRBJ2-1; D is perhaps TRBD1 or TRBD2 (5 bases each). The CDR3 spans 14 residues. V lost 0 bases and J lost 13, with 16 bases in between. Germline V gene lookup returns CDR1 PRHDT and CDR2 FYEKMQ (reference sequence). CDR3 sequence: CASSLGRPGPRQFF. CDR3 sequence (DNA): TGTGCCAGCAGCTTAGGCCGTCCGGGACCCCGTCAGTTCTTC.

This chain uses TRBV18 with TRBJ2-1, with TRBD1 matching over 9 bases. The CDR3 contains 16 residues. V trimming: 0 bases; J trimming: 4 bases; junction bases outside the gene matches: 4. Germline assignment: CDR1 KGHSH and CDR2 LQKENI. The CDR3 nucleotides are TGTGCCAGCTCACCACCGGCGGGACAGGGATACAATGAGCAGTTCTTC. This gives the protein CASSPPAGQGYNEQFF.

The V and J genes are TRBV9 and TRBJ2-7, with 12 positions matching TRBD1. The CDR3 has 15 amino acids. Germline-derived CDR1 and CDR2 are SGDLS and YYNGEE. V was pared by 4 bases and J by 6 bases, with 8 bases of the junction left unmatched. The CDR3 spells CASSLSGTGGSEQYF. CDR3 nucleotide sequence: TGTGCCAGCAGCCTATCCGGGACAGGGGGCTCCGAGCAGTACTTC.